Each of the 24 T cell receptor beta chains below was sequenced from the same sample in a study of cytomegalovirus exposure and HLA in healthy donors. The study ran its PCR with 60 Vbeta and 13 Jbeta primers. The data were produced by immunoSEQ multiplex PCR, yet TCRdb's version contains in-frame clones alone and is incomplete. This sample's table reports 40,000 or so clones. Material: PBMCs. The origin of the receptors is a male donor in good health and CMV-seronegative.

The rearrangement uses TRBV5-1 and TRBJ2-1; TRBD2 might be the D (7 bases). The germline V gene encodes CDR1 SGHRS and CDR2 YFSETQ. Between the trimmed V and J ends, which lost 0 bases and 6 bases, there was a span of 13 bases. This CDR3 has 15 residues. CDR3 DNA: TGCGCCAGCAGCTTGGACGGGGGGCGCATCAATGAGCAGTTCTTC. It specifies CASSLDGGRINEQFF.

This chain joins TRBV7-2 and TRBJ2-1; D perhaps matches TRBD1 (7 bases). The germline V gene has CDR1 SGHTA and CDR2 FQGNSA. The CDR3 extends over 14 amino acids. V lost 5 bases and J 6 bases, leaving 14 bases between the germline ends. CDR3 DNA: TGTGCCAGCAGCCGAGGAGGGGGCGGCAATGAGCAGTTCTTC. This sequence encodes CASSRGGGGNEQFF.

This chain joins TRBV4-1 and TRBJ2-1; 9 bases match TRBD2. Germline V CDR1 and CDR2: MGHRA, YSYEKL. CDR3 length: 16 amino acids. With V trimmed by 0 bases and J by 7 bases, 7 bases remained unmatched. In DNA form, the CDR3 reads TGCGCCAGCAGCCAAGAGAGGCGGGGGGGCATTAATGAGCAGTTCTTC. Translating gives CASSQERRGGINEQFF.

The chain uses TRBV6-1 and TRBJ2-7; TRBD2 matches 13 bases. This CDR3 is 15 amino acids long. With 2 bases clipped from V and 5 bases from J, the junction kept 3 bases outside the gene matches. Germline lookup yields CDR1 MNHNS and CDR2 SASEGT. CDR3 sequence reads: CASSETSGGVDEQYF. In nucleotides, the CDR3 is TGTGCCAGCAGTGAAACTAGCGGGGGGGTAGACGAGCAGTACTTC.

The rearrangement joins TRBV25-1 to TRBJ2-1, with unresolved D. CDR3 size: 15 residues. Per germline, CDR1 MGHDK and CDR2 SYGVNS. V lost 4 bases and J lost 5, with 15 bases in between. DNA of the CDR3: TGTGCCAGCAGTGTTGACTTCCTCAACAACAATGAGCAGTTCTTC. Translation gives CASSVDFLNNNEQFF. The whole variable domain, remainder taken from reference TRBV25-1 and TRBJ2-1, is EADIYQTPRYLVIGTGKKITLECSQTMGHDKMYWYQQDPGMELHLIHYSYGVNSTEKGDLSSESTVSRIRTEHFPLTLESARPSHTSQYLCASSVDFLNNNEQFFGPGTRLTVL.

The CDR3 coding sequence is TGTGCCAGCAGTGAAGGACAGGGGGCAGAGACCCAGTACTTC. The encoded protein is CASSEGQGAETQYF. The chain employs TRBV6-1 and TRBJ2-5, with TRBD1 matching over 10 bases. The CDR3 is 14 amino acids. With V trimmed by 1 base and J by 4 bases, 0 bases remained unmatched. Germline CDR1 reads MNHNS; CDR2 reads SASEGT.

The chain recombines TRBV5-6 with TRBJ2-3; 10 bases are a match to TRBD2. Losses at the gene ends were 4 bases for V and 4 bases for J; bases not matched to a gene: 9. Looked up from germline, CDR1 is SGHDT and CDR2 is YYEEEE. The CDR3 totals 16 residues. The CDR3 nucleotides read TGTGCCAGCAGCGAATTAGAACTAGCGGGGCCAGATACGCAGTATTTT. This codes for CASSELELAGPDTQYF.

The chain combines TRBV6-6 with TRBJ2-7; tentative D call: TRBD2 (5 bases). Trimming removed 10 bases at V and 0 bases at J, with 13 bases between. CDR3 size: 13 residues. CDR1 and CDR2 (germline): MNHNY, SVGAGI (reference sequence). CDR3 coding DNA: TGTGCCACCCGGAGGCGGGCCTCCTACGAGCAGTACTTC. Its protein is CATRRRASYEQYF.

The rearrangement uses TRBV18 and TRBJ1-5; D perhaps matches TRBD1 (6 bases). This CDR3 contains 15 residues. V was shortened by 1 base and J by 4 bases, with 11 bases between the two germline ends. The V gene's germline CDR1 is KGHSH and CDR2 LQKENI. CDR3 coding DNA: TGTGCCAGCTCACCACAGGAGACAGGAAATCAGCCCCAGCATTTT. It encodes CASSPQETGNQPQHF.

Here the CDR3 DNA reads TGTGCCAGCAGCGTACGGGGGGGATCCACAGATACGCAGTATTTT. It yields the protein CASSVRGGSTDTQYF. This rearrangement joins TRBV9 to TRBJ2-3, with TRBD2 matching 8 bases. V was clipped by 1 base and J by 2 bases; unmatched bases: 3. CDR3 size: 15 residues. The germline gives CDR1 SGDLS, CDR2 YYNGEE.

The chain links TRBV6-5 to TRBJ2-1; no clear D. The germline V gene has CDR1 MNHEY and CDR2 SVGAGI. CDR3 length: 13 amino acids. Trimming shortened V by 2 bases and J by 5 bases, and 7 bases separated the two germline ends. Written as DNA, the CDR3 is TGTGCCAGCAGTTACGGGCCCGACAATGAGCAGTTCTTC. Its translation: CASSYGPDNEQFF.

This rearrangement joins TRBV7-9 to TRBJ1-1; possibly TRBD1 for D (5 bases). This CDR3 is 12 amino acids long. Germline V gene lookup returns CDR1 SEHNR and CDR2 FQNEAQ (reference sequence). The V end lost 5 bases, the J end lost 7 bases, and 11 bases lay between the germline ends. CDR3 amino acids: CASSPQGNEAFF. The CDR3 nucleotides read TGTGCCAGCAGCCCTCAGGGTAATGAAGCTTTCTTT.

This CDR3 is CASSLGQFKNTEAFF. The CDR3 DNA reads TGTGCCAGCAGCTTAGGACAGTTCAAGAACACTGAAGCTTTCTTT. This rearrangement joins TRBV11-2 to TRBJ1-1, with D tentatively TRBD1 (5 bases). Germline V lookup: CDR1 SGHAT, CDR2 FQNNGV. V was trimmed by 1 base and J by 1 base, leaving 10 bases between them. The CDR3 length is 15 residues.

The chain couples TRBV10-1 to TRBJ2-7; D gene uncertain. V dropped 9 bases and J dropped 2 bases, with 14 bases sitting between them. Germline V gene sequence: CDR1 WNHNN, CDR2 SYGVQD (reference sequence). The CDR3 length is 13 residues. CDR3 sequence (DNA): TGCGCCAGTAGTAGTGGGCGAACCTACGAGCAGTACTTC. It specifies CASSSGRTYEQYF.

The chain recombines TRBV2 with TRBJ2-5; 8 bases are a match to TRBD1. TRBJ2-7 matches the DNA end more closely, so the J call is doubtful. The CDR3 loop spans 13 amino acids. Germline CDR1 reads SNHLY; CDR2 reads FYNNEI. Here the CDR3 reads CASSGRGLYEQYF. The DNA of the CDR3 is TGTGCCAGCAGTGGCAGGGGGCTGTACGAGCAGTACTTC.

The chain is built from TRBV18 and TRBJ1-2; unclear D gene. Germline CDR1 is KGHSH and CDR2 is LQKENI. The CDR3 spans 14 residues. The V and J ends lost 3 bases and 2 bases respectively, with 10 bases between them. The CDR3 DNA follows: TGTGCCAGCTCACCTCCCAGGCCAAACTATGGCTACACCTTC. This codes for CASSPPRPNYGYTF.

J is TRBJ1-4 and V is TRBV5-5; D perhaps matches TRBD1 (5 bases). The germline CDR1 and CDR2 sequences are SGHKS and YYEKEE (reference sequence). V was pared by 2 bases and J by 7 bases, with 9 bases between. CDR3 length: 13 amino acids. CDR3 sequence reads: CASSFGAPEKLFF. The CDR3 DNA reads as TGTGCCAGCAGCTTTGGGGCCCCTGAAAAACTGTTTTTT.

V is TRBV6-5 and J is TRBJ2-5; D is undetermined. CDR1 MNHEY and CDR2 SVGAGI come from the germline V gene. V was pared by 6 bases and J by 1 base, with 3 bases between. The CDR3 extends over 11 amino acids. The CDR3 region is CASSFQETQYF. CDR3 nucleotide sequence: TGTGCCAGCAGCTTCCAAGAGACCCAGTACTTC.

The V and J genes are TRBV7-8 and TRBJ2-7; D is unresolved. The CDR3 is made up of 15 amino acids. Germline V lookup: CDR1 SGHVS, CDR2 FQNEAQ. V lost 2 bases and J lost 3, with 14 bases in between. This CDR3 is CASSLTELQVYEQYF. The CDR3 DNA sequence: TGTGCCAGCAGCTTAACCGAGCTGCAAGTCTACGAGCAGTACTTC.

This chain uses TRBV27 with TRBJ2-3; 7 bases line up with TRBD2. Germline CDR1 is MNHEY and CDR2 is SMNVEV (reference sequence). This CDR3 has 16 residues. J gave up 0 bases and V 2 bases, and 5 bases lay outside the gene matches. The CDR3 DNA reads as TGTGCCAGCAGTTTACGTCCGGGACTAAGCACAGATACGCAGTATTTT. Translation: CASSLRPGLSTDTQYF.

The chain joins TRBV30 to TRBJ2-7; TRBD2 agrees at 7 bases. Trimming took 0 bases from V and 2 from J; bases not matched to a gene: 10. Germline V CDR1 and CDR2: GTSNPN, SVGIG (reference sequence). The CDR3 length is 16 residues. CDR3 nucleotide sequence: TGTGCCTGGAGTGTACGAAGCGGGGCTTACGCCTACGAGCAGTACTTC. It translates to CAWSVRSGAYAYEQYF.

The gene calls are TRBV10-1 and TRBJ2-5; 8 bases are a match to TRBD1. The J call is doubtful: the DNA matches TRBJ2-7 better. Per germline, CDR1 WNHNN and CDR2 SYGVQD (reference sequence). The CDR3 is 18 residues long. The CDR3 loop reads CASRDHGTGSVAYYEQYF. The CDR3 nucleotides read TGCGCCAGCAGAGACCATGGGACAGGCAGTGTGGCCTACTACGAGCAGTACTTC.

The genes are TRBV6-5 and TRBJ2-1; D is undetermined. CDR3 length: 15 residues. Germline CDR1 and CDR2: MNHEY and SVGAGI. Trimming removed 5 bases from V and 9 bases from J, with 20 bases in between. The CDR3 DNA reads as TGTGCCAGCAGTCCGGGTCTTGCGAGCCCCCGTGAGCAGTTCTTC. Protein sequence: CASSPGLASPREQFF.

The chain uses TRBV6-1 and TRBJ2-2; 7 positions agree with TRBD1. CDR3 length: 18 residues. V lost 3 bases, J lost 4 bases, and 14 bases stayed unmatched. CDR1 and CDR2 from the germline V gene are MNHNS and SASEGT. In nucleotides, the CDR3 is TGTGCCAGCAGTGACGCTAAAACCGGGACAGTGACCACCGGGGAGCTGTTTTTT. Its protein is CASSDAKTGTVTTGELFF.